This is a list of T cell receptor beta chains from one sample in a study of blood T cells in healthy people across ages. TCRdb independently ran MiXCR on the 5' RACE reads; one entry per CDR3 protein. Found here are about 1,500,000 distinct CDR3 sequences, 28% of them singletons; the top ten hold roughly 8%. The material sequenced was blood. Receptor source: a woman in her twenties or thirties in good health. Each CDR3 is given with its conserved first and last residue. The D gene is left open where the match is weak. Expanded clones get a size class; other rows say once, few or many, or leave the size out.

V	D	J	size	DNA	CDR3
TRBV25-1	TRBD1	TRBJ1-4	-	TGTGCCAGCAGTGATACGGGACAGGGTAATGAAAAACTGTTTTTT	CASSDTGQGNEKLFF
TRBV28	-	TRBJ2-7	-	TGTGCCAGCAGTTTGCGGGTTGAACCCTACGAGCAGTACTTC	CASSLRVEPYEQYF
TRBV4-1	-	TRBJ1-4	-	TGCGCCAGCAGCCCTACTAGTGCAACTAATGAAAAACTGTTTTTT	CASSPTSATNEKLFF
TRBV20-1	TRBD1	TRBJ2-7	-	TGCAATGCCAGGGGGACAGGGACAGCCTACGAGCAGTACTTC	CNARGTGTAYEQYF
TRBV6-2/TRBV6-3	-	TRBJ1-5	few	TGTGCCAGCTTCGCCGGGGGTGGACGCAATCAGCCCCAGCATTTT	CASFAGGGRNQPQHF
TRBV20-1	TRBD2	TRBJ2-1	-	TGCAGTGCTCCTGTCAGCGGGAGGTCGAATGAGCAGTTCTTC	CSAPVSGRSNEQFF
TRBV20-1	-	TRBJ2-7	many	TGCAGTGCTAGACCAAAGGGAGACTACTCCTACGAGCAGTACTTC	CSARPKGDYSYEQYF
TRBV12-3/TRBV12-4	-	TRBJ1-4	-	TGTGCCAGCAGTAGGGGTGAAAAACTGTTTTTT	CASSRGEKLFF
TRBV5-1	TRBD2	TRBJ2-7	many	TGCGCCAGCAGCCCTAGCGGGAGCGCCTACGAGCAGTACTTC	CASSPSGSAYEQYF
TRBV18	-	TRBJ2-2	few	TGTGCCAGCTCGGGCGATCGTCTCAACACCGGGGAGCTGTTTTTT	CASSGDRLNTGELFF
TRBV12-3/TRBV12-4	-	TRBJ2-1	-	TGTGCCAGCAGAGCGAGGACCCAAAGCTCCTACAATGAGCAGTTCTTC	CASRARTQSSYNEQFF
TRBV13	TRBD1	TRBJ1-4	few	TGTGCCAGCAGCGCCAGGGGACAGGGTAATGAAAAACTGTTTTTT	CASSARGQGNEKLFF
TRBV25-1	-	TRBJ2-2	few	TGTGCCAGCAGTGGGGGGACCCTCGCGGACACCGGGGAGCTGTTTTTT	CASSGGTLADTGELFF
TRBV5-6	-	TRBJ2-3	few	TGTGCCAGCAGCAGCCCGGGACTTCAGGCAGATACGCAGTATTTT	CASSSPGLQADTQYF
TRBV29-1	-	TRBJ2-7	-	TGCAGCGTTCGCTCAACTAGCTCCTACGAGCAGTACTTC	CSVRSTSSYEQYF
TRBV7-9	-	TRBJ1-1	-	TGTGCCAGTCAGGACGGATCCTTGAACACTGAAGCTTTCTTT	CASQDGSLNTEAFF
TRBV12-3/TRBV12-4	-	TRBJ2-7	-	TGTGCCAGCAGTTTGGAAGGCCTCTCCTACAATGAGCAGTACTTC	CASSLEGLSYNEQYF
TRBV6-6	-	TRBJ1-5	-	TGTGCCAGCAGTTACTCGGGCCAGTACAATCAGCCCCAGCATTTT	CASSYSGQYNQPQHF
TRBV12-3/TRBV12-4	TRBD2	TRBJ2-1	-	TGTGCCAGCGCCGCCGGCACTAGCGGGGGGGCCAATGAGCAGTTCTTC	CASAAGTSGGANEQFF
TRBV10-2	-	TRBJ1-3	-	TGCGCCAGCAGTGAGTGGGGGGGGCTAGGAAACACCATATATTTT	CASSEWGGLGNTIYF
TRBV6-5	TRBD1	TRBJ2-7	-	TGCACTGCGACCAGGGGGAACGAGCAGTACTTC	CTATRGNEQYF
TRBV14	-	TRBJ2-7	-	TGTGCCGGCAGCCAAGGCGAGCAGTACTTC	CAGSQGEQYF
TRBV15	TRBD2	TRBJ2-7	-	TGTGCCACCAGCAGAGGACGGGGGGGGGTCTCCTACGAGCAGTACTTC	CATSRGRGGVSYEQYF
TRBV2	TRBD2	TRBJ2-2	-	TGTGCCAGCAGATTTAGCGGGGCAGACACCGGGGAGCTGTTTTTT	CASRFSGADTGELFF
TRBV20-1	-	TRBJ2-2	few	TGCAGTGCTAGACACATAGGACGTGACGGCACCGGGGAGCTGTTTTTT	CSARHIGRDGTGELFF
TRBV5-8	-	TRBJ2-1	many	TGTGCCAGCATAAGGGCGGCCAGCTCCTACAATGAGCAGTTCTTC	CASIRAASSYNEQFF
TRBV7-2	-	TRBJ2-3	few	TGTGCCAGCAGCCCGTTGGGAGCGGAGAGCACAGATACGCAGTATTTT	CASSPLGAESTDTQYF
TRBV2	-	TRBJ2-1	-	TGTGCCAGCGGGATTCCTAGCAGTTACAATGAGCAGTTCTTC	CASGIPSSYNEQFF
TRBV5-1	TRBD2	TRBJ2-7	-	TGCGCCAGCAACAGCGGGAGCAACTCCTACGAGCAGTACTTC	CASNSGSNSYEQYF
TRBV5-5	TRBD1	TRBJ2-5	many	TGTGCCAGCAGCCTTCTCCGTGGGACAGCACAAGAGACCCAGTACTTC	CASSLLRGTAQETQYF
TRBV10-2	-	TRBJ1-5	once	TGCGCCAGCAGTGAGCCAGGGGCGCAGCCCCAGCATTTT	CASSEPGAQPQHF
TRBV27	-	TRBJ1-2	-	TGTGCCAGCAGTTTAAACTCACCGGACAACTATGGCTACACCTTC	CASSLNSPDNYGYTF
TRBV20-1	-	TRBJ2-7	-	TGCAGTGCTAGCGGCAGGGCCCTCCGAGAGCAGTACTTC	CSASGRALREQYF
TRBV6-6	-	TRBJ2-2	-	TGTGCCGTTAGCCCGTCTCTCGGCACCGGGGAGCTGTTTTTT	CAVSPSLGTGELFF
TRBV2	-	TRBJ2-7	few	TGTGCCAGCAAGGGATCTTTTTCCTACGAGCAGTACTTC	CASKGSFSYEQYF
TRBV5-6	TRBD1	TRBJ1-1	many	TGTGCCAGCAGCCCCGCGCCGACAGGGGAGGGCACTGAAGCTTTCTTT	CASSPAPTGEGTEAFF
TRBV5-1	-	TRBJ2-1	-	TGCGCCAGCAGCTTGGCATTGGGGGGCACTGAGCAGTTCTTC	CASSLALGGTEQFF
TRBV14	-	TRBJ1-3	few	TGTGCCAGTAGCCAAGACCCTGGAAACACCATATATTTT	CASSQDPGNTIYF
TRBV20-1	TRBD2	TRBJ2-7	few	TGCAGTGCTAGAGGGGAGCGGGAGGAATTCTACGAGCAGTACTTC	CSARGEREEFYEQYF
TRBV5-1	-	TRBJ2-2	-	TGCGCCAGCAGCTTAAGGGCTGGCGGGGAGCTGTTTTTT	CASSLRAGGELFF
TRBV5-1	-	TRBJ2-7	many	TGCGCCAGCAGCCCGAGGGCGGACTCCTACGAGCAGTACTTC	CASSPRADSYEQYF
TRBV12-3/TRBV12-4	TRBD1	TRBJ2-3	-	TGTGCCAGCACCTCGGGACAGGCAGCAGATACGCAGTATTTT	CASTSGQAADTQYF
TRBV12-3/TRBV12-4	-	TRBJ1-2	many	TGTGCCAGCAGGACAGGCAAGAACTATGGCTACACCTTC	CASRTGKNYGYTF
TRBV7-2	-	TRBJ2-1	few	TGTGCCAGCAGCCTGCACTCCCCAAAGGGCGATGAGCAGTTCTTC	CASSLHSPKGDEQFF
TRBV12-3/TRBV12-4	TRBD1	TRBJ2-1	once	TGTGCCAGCTGGGGCGTAAACCGGGACAGGGTATCCTACAATGAGCAGTTCTTC	CASWGVNRDRVSYNEQFF
TRBV7-3	TRBD2	TRBJ2-6	-	TGTGCCAGCAGCTCCTTCCCACCGGGACTAGACAGTCCTGGGGCCAACGTCCTGACTTTC	CASSSFPPGLDSPGANVLTF
TRBV3-1	-	TRBJ1-5	-	TGTGCCAGCAGCCAAGAGAGGGGGGTTCAGCCCCAGCATTTT	CASSQERGVQPQHF
TRBV7-2	-	TRBJ2-3	few	TGTGCCAGCAGCGGCGAGGGGTCCTTAGAAACAGATACGCAGTATTTT	CASSGEGSLETDTQYF
TRBV15	-	TRBJ1-4	-	TGTGCCACCAGCACAGGTGGGGAGGGAGAAAAACTGTTTTTT	CATSTGGEGEKLFF
TRBV4-3	TRBD2	TRBJ2-1	-	TGCGCCAGCAGCCAGGGGGGAAGCGGGAGCAGAAATGAGCAGTTCTTC	CASSQGGSGSRNEQFF
TRBV20-1	-	TRBJ1-2	many	TGCAGTGCCCCTAAGGCCGGGCATGGCTACACCTTC	CSAPKAGHGYTF
TRBV21-1	-	TRBJ2-7	-	TGTGCCAGCAGCAAAGGACTAGTATCGTACGAGCAGTACTTC	CASSKGLVSYEQYF
TRBV20-1	-	TRBJ2-7	many	TGCAGTGCTAGGTATAGGGGGAGCTCCTACGAGCAGTACTTC	CSARYRGSSYEQYF